A selection of T cell receptor beta chains follows, all from one sample in a study of patients and donors after allogeneic stem cell transplantation. TCRdb reprocessed the RT-PCR reads via MiXCR and lists one record per CDR3 protein. The sample shows under 200,000 distinct CDR3 sequences, around 30% of them seen only once. Sequenced: blood, either unsorted or a sorted T cell fraction (not recorded which). Source of these receptors: a human donor who was either an allogeneic HSCT recipient or a stem cell or donor lymphocyte infusion donor (not recorded which). It is not recorded whose cells these are; they may come from a transplant donor. The CDR3 runs from the conserved cysteine through the conserved F or W. The order of the fields is J gene, clone size, V gene, CDR3 protein. The listing skips clone size in some rows; elsewhere it reads once, few, many or a size class.

TRBJ1-1 few TRBV29-1 CSVLGTPKNTEAFF
TRBJ1-1 few TRBV18 CASSPLDSVNTEAFF
TRBJ2-7 NA TRBV11-2 CASQLGLAGPQYF
TRBJ2-5 NA TRBV21-1 CASSKGEGTRGLQETQYF
TRBJ2-1 few TRBV3-1 CASSQDLGSDNEQFF
TRBJ2-7 NA TRBV4-1 CASAADQAYEQYF
TRBJ2-1 NA TRBV6-5 CASSYFGWKVVNEQFF
TRBJ1-3 few TRBV7-2 CASSLAQGMAGNTIYF
TRBJ1-5 NA TRBV6-1 CAYGQGANQPQHF
TRBJ2-2 NA TRBV5-1 CASSLAGLANGELFF
TRBJ2-3 few TRBV11-3 CASSHRDTPDTQYF
TRBJ2-2 few TRBV20-1 CSAPGQRDTGELFF
TRBJ2-3 NA TRBV4-2 CASSQKGEYTDTQYF
TRBJ2-1 few TRBV7-8 CASSYGAGGNNEQFF
TRBJ1-3 NA TRBV18 CASSPATGAGNTIYF
TRBJ1-1 NA TRBV30 CAWSPVNSEAFF
TRBJ2-2 few TRBV11-1 CASSLSGYTGELFF
TRBJ1-5 NA TRBV3-1 CASSQGIWAAQPQHF
TRBJ1-2 NA TRBV10-3 CAIRQEMGVHGYTF
TRBJ2-3 NA TRBV20-1 CSARESTRQYF
TRBJ2-1 few TRBV7-2 CASSLNTTYNEQFF
TRBJ2-2 few TRBV20-1 CSAPGKTNTGELFF
TRBJ2-2 NA TRBV5-1 CASSLNGRNTGELFF
TRBJ2-3 NA TRBV5-1 CASSGDYTQYF
TRBJ2-7 few TRBV15 CATSRAGSSYEQYF
TRBJ1-2 NA TRBV25-1 CASGNRDSQSNYGYTF
TRBJ2-7 NA TRBV20-1 CSARDPSGPSGSEQYF
TRBJ1-5 NA TRBV21-1 CASSKEGGHGTQPQHF
TRBJ2-7 NA TRBV3-1 CASSQDWDSPYEQYF
TRBJ2-5 NA TRBV6-2/TRBV6-3 CASTPGGSRETQYF
TRBJ1-2 few TRBV25-1 CASSDEGAGGGYTF
TRBJ2-4 NA TRBV3-1 CAAGREGNIQYF